This T cell receptor beta chain was found in a study of blood T cell repertoires in COVID-19. The V gene's germline CDR1 is SNHLY and CDR2 FYNNEI. The CDR3 is made up of 15 amino acids. V lost 7 bases to trimming and J lost 0 bases, with 13 bases between them. The repertoire was sequenced with immunoSEQ multiplex PCR; TCRdb's copy has only in-frame clones and lacks some. The data contain 75,000 to 90,000 clones, 88% of them seen just once; the ten biggest clones take up 11%. The chain carries TRBV2 and TRBJ1-3, with a possible D match to TRBD1 (6 bases). The sequence was obtained from a man of 80 years or more with acute or convalescent COVID-19. Sequenced material: peripheral blood. CDR3 coding DNA: TGTGCCAGCACCCGACAGGTCCTCTCTGGAAACACCATATATTTT. Translating gives CASTRQVLSGNTIYF.